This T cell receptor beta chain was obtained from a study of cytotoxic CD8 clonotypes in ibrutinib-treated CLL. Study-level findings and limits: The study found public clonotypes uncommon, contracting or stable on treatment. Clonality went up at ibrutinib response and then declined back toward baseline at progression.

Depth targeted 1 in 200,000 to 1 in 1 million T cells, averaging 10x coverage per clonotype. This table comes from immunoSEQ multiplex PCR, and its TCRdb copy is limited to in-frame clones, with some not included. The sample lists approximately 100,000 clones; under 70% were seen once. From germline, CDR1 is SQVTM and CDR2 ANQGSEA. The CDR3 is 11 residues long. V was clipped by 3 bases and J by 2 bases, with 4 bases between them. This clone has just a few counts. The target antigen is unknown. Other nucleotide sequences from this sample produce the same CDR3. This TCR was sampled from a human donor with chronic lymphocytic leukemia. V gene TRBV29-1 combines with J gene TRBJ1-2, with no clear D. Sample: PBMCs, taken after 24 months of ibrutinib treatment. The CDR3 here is CSVEANYGYTF. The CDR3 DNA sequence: TGCAGCGTTGAGGCCAACTATGGCTACACCTTC.